The TCR beta chain under discussion was sequenced for a study of blood T cell repertoires in COVID-19. Turning to the study itself: T cells, B-cell-depleted T cells, or PBMCs supplied cDNA or gDNA.

The CDR3 is made up of 15 amino acids. Looked up from germline, CDR1 is LNHDA and CDR2 is SQIVND (reference sequence). V lost 2 bases and J lost 5, with 13 bases in between. Profiling relied on immunoSEQ multiplex PCR, and the TCRdb table lists in-frame clones only, not all of them. The table has 260,000 or so clones, 80% to 90% seen once. It was during active infection that Seattle patients were enrolled and then longitudinally followed. Sequenced input: peripheral blood. The V call is TRBV19, the J call TRBJ2-4, with D perhaps TRBD1 (5 bases). This TCR came from a woman aged 80 or over with COVID-19, enrolled during active disease. The CDR3 DNA reads TGTGCCAGTAGTATACCCGACAAAGGGGAAAACATTCAGTACTTC. This encodes CASSIPDKGENIQYF.